This TCR beta chain was sequenced during a study of blood T cell repertoires in COVID-19. Trimming pared 2 bases from V and 8 bases from J, leaving 11 bases between. Germline V lookup: CDR1 SNHLY, CDR2 FYNNEI. This CDR3 has 13 residues. Only in-frame clones appear in the TCRdb table, and some are missing; sequencing was by immunoSEQ multiplex PCR. This sample has hundreds of thousands of clones, with more than 70% found just once. This clone has just one count. The source of this sequence is a woman in her 70s with COVID-19, enrolled during active disease. The sequencing sample was made of peripheral blood. The chain uses TRBV2 and TRBJ2-3; D is perhaps TRBD1 (5 bases). This chain's CDR3 is CASSESGAGTQYF. The CDR3 DNA is TGTGCCAGCAGTGAATCTGGGGCCGGTACGCAGTATTTT.